A selection of T cell receptor beta chains follows, all from one sample in a study of T cell repertoires in cytomegalovirus infection. TCRdb independently ran MiXCR on the reads; one entry per CDR3 protein. The repertoire consists of around 770,000 distinct CDR3 sequences, with 25% to 35% occurring once and the leading ten covering roughly 14%. Antigen specificity for these receptors is unknown. The sample was cultured CD8+ T cells from PBMCs, taken from culture after CMV antigen stimulation. These receptors all stem from a human donor in good health (CMV status not recorded). Some clones in this sample may be carry-over from other donors' samples. The CDR3 runs from the conserved cysteine through the conserved F or W. Fields, in order: CDR3 DNA, CDR3 protein, V gene, D gene, clone size, J gene. The D gene is left open where the match is weak. Where a row states a size, it is once, few, many or the class of an expanded clone; other rows omit it.

TGTGCCAGCAGTTCTGGACAGACCGCGGATACGCAGTATTTT,CASSSGQTADTQYF,TRBV27,.,once,TRBJ2-3
TGTGCCAGCACCCACAATAGTTTCGATGAGCAGTTCTTC,CASTHNSFDEQFF,TRBV6-2/TRBV6-3,.,few,TRBJ2-1
TGTGCCAGCAGCCCTCACAGGATACAACCAACTAATGAAAAACTGTTTTTT,CASSPHRIQPTNEKLFF,TRBV6-5,.,.,TRBJ1-4
TGTGCCAGCAGTTGGGTCGTATCAGACTATGGCTACACCTTC,CASSWVVSDYGYTF,TRBV6-5,.,.,TRBJ1-2
TGCGCCAGCAGCTTGGAGGCCGTCTACAATGAGCAGTTCTTC,CASSLEAVYNEQFF,TRBV5-1,.,many,TRBJ2-1
TGTGCCACCAGTGATCCGAACGGGCGAGGCTATGGCTACACCTTC,CATSDPNGRGYGYTF,TRBV24-1,.,.,TRBJ1-2
TGTGCCAGCAGAGAGACAGGGTCCATCTATGGCTACACCTTC,CASRETGSIYGYTF,TRBV28,TRBD1,.,TRBJ1-2
TGTGCCAGCAGCTTAAACAGGCAAGGGGACGAGCAGTACTTC,CASSLNRQGDEQYF,TRBV11-3,.,.,TRBJ2-7
TGTGCCAGCAGTTACACGCCTAGCGGTTCAGGGGAGACCCAGTACTTC,CASSYTPSGSGETQYF,TRBV6-6,TRBD2,.,TRBJ2-5
TGTGCCAGCACCCCTTTGGGGGGTCTTTACAATGAGCAGTTCTTC,CASTPLGGLYNEQFF,TRBV12-3/TRBV12-4,.,many,TRBJ2-1
TGTGCCAGCAGTCGAAGCGGGACAGGGGGCTTGGGGGAGCAGTTCTTC,CASSRSGTGGLGEQFF,TRBV6-1,TRBD1,few,TRBJ2-1
TGTGCCAGCAGTACTCTACAGGGTCCCACTGAAGCTTTCTTT,CASSTLQGPTEAFF,TRBV6-6,.,few,TRBJ1-1
TGTGCCAGCAGTTACCCGGGACAGGTGGATGGCTACACCTTC,CASSYPGQVDGYTF,TRBV6-2/TRBV6-3,TRBD1,.,TRBJ1-2
TGTGCCAGCAGCTCCCTCGGGGGGGTCATCGGGTACGAGCAGTACTTC,CASSSLGGVIGYEQYF,TRBV7-8,TRBD2,many,TRBJ2-7
TGTGCCAGCAGTTCCCTAAACCTAGCGGGGGGTTTGGAGACCCAGTACTTC,CASSSLNLAGGLETQYF,TRBV27,TRBD2,few,TRBJ2-5
TGTGCCAGTTCCTCCGGGACTCGGACTACAGATACGCAGTATTTT,CASSSGTRTTDTQYF,TRBV13,.,few,TRBJ2-3
TGTGCCATCAGTGAGTCCGATAAGAAGGGAATCCCCGACGAGCAGTACTTC,CAISESDKKGIPDEQYF,TRBV10-3,.,.,TRBJ2-7
TGTGCCATCATGGTAACAGATACGCAGTATTTT,CAIMVTDTQYF,TRBV10-3,.,.,TRBJ2-3
TGTGCCATCAGTGAGTTTAGGGACAGGGGGCGACCCTATGGCTACACCTTC,CAISEFRDRGRPYGYTF,TRBV10-3,TRBD1,few,TRBJ1-2
TGTGCCAGTAGTATAGGACAGGGGGCAGATACGCAGTATTTT,CASSIGQGADTQYF,TRBV19,TRBD1,few,TRBJ2-3
TGTGCCAGTAGTACCATCGTCCTGACAGGGCTCCCCGATGGCTACACCTTC,CASSTIVLTGLPDGYTF,TRBV19,TRBD1,many,TRBJ1-2
TGCGCCAGCAGCCAAGATTTGATCTCCTCTGGAAACACCATATATTTT,CASSQDLISSGNTIYF,TRBV4-3,.,.,TRBJ1-3
TGTGCCAGCAGTTCAAGGGGGGGGGGCTATGGCTACACCTTC,CASSSRGGGYGYTF,TRBV28,.,few,TRBJ1-2
TGTGCCAGCAGGGGGACCCCCTACGAGCAGTACTTC,CASRGTPYEQYF,TRBV27,.,few,TRBJ2-7
TGCGCCAGCAGCCAAGTGGCTTCAGAGCGGTACGAGCAGTACTTC,CASSQVASERYEQYF,TRBV4-1,.,.,TRBJ2-7
TGTGCCAGCAGGTACGGGACGGCGAACACTGAAGCTTTCTTT,CASRYGTANTEAFF,TRBV6-5,.,.,TRBJ1-1
TGTGCCAGTATGGGACAGGGGCGACCCCCGAACACTGAAGCTTTCTTT,CASMGQGRPPNTEAFF,TRBV19,TRBD1,.,TRBJ1-1
TGTGCCAGCAGCTCGCAGGGACACCCCTATGGCTACACCTTC,CASSSQGHPYGYTF,TRBV7-2,.,many,TRBJ1-2
TGTGCCAGCAGTTACTCGAGGGGGAACACTGAAGCTTTCTTT,CASSYSRGNTEAFF,TRBV6-5,.,many,TRBJ1-1
TGCAGTGCTAGAGATACAAGGGAAGGGACAGGAATGGGAAAACTGTTTTTT,CSARDTREGTGMGKLFF,TRBV20-1,TRBD1,few,TRBJ1-4
TGTGCCAGTCTCGACCGGACTAGCGGGGCTTTC,CASLDRTSGAF,TRBV2,TRBD2,.,TRBJ2-1
TGTGCCAGCAGTTTCCGGGGGACCTTCACAGATACGCAGTATTTT,CASSFRGTFTDTQYF,TRBV27,.,.,TRBJ2-3
TGTGCCAGCAATGACCCCGGGAAGACCGGGGAGCTGTTTTTT,CASNDPGKTGELFF,TRBV25-1,.,.,TRBJ2-2
TGTGCCAGCACATCGGGTGGGACAAGCTCTGGAAACACCATATATTTT,CASTSGGTSSGNTIYF,TRBV12-3/TRBV12-4,.,few,TRBJ1-3
TGTGCCACCAGCAGAGCCGGCGGGCAGAATAATGAAAAACTGTTTTTT,CATSRAGGQNNEKLFF,TRBV15,.,.,TRBJ1-4
TGCAGTGCTAGAGATCTAGGGACACCCTCTGGAAACACCATATATTTT,CSARDLGTPSGNTIYF,TRBV20-1,.,.,TRBJ1-3
TGCGCCAGCAGCCCAGGGACAGGCAAAACCCAAGAGACCCAGTACTTC,CASSPGTGKTQETQYF,TRBV4-3,TRBD1,.,TRBJ2-5
TGCGCCAGCAGCTTGGCCGGGACTATAAAAGAGACCCAGTACTTC,CASSLAGTIKETQYF,TRBV5-1,TRBD2,.,TRBJ2-5
TGTGCCAGCAGTGAAGTCGGTTCTCCGGGGATCGAGACCCAGTACTTC,CASSEVGSPGIETQYF,TRBV6-1,.,few,TRBJ2-5